One and the same sample provided the 9 T cell receptor beta chains below, sequenced in a study of cytomegalovirus exposure and HLA in healthy donors. Primers: 60 Vbeta forward and 13 Jbeta reverse. The repertoire was sequenced with immunoSEQ multiplex PCR; TCRdb's copy has only in-frame clones and lacks some. The sample shows roughly 180,000 clones, roughly four fifths of them seen only once. Sequencing used PBMCs. The receptors derive from a man aged 18 to 30 in good health and CMV-seronegative.

This chain connects TRBV5-1 to TRBJ2-7, with TRBD1 as a possible D gene (6 bases). This CDR3 contains 14 residues. V shed 4 bases and J shed 3 bases, with 14 bases lying between them. Germline loops: CDR1 SGHRS, CDR2 YFSETQ. CDR3 loop: CASSQTGQRYEQYF. CDR3 nucleotides: TGCGCCAGCAGCCAGACGGGACAACGCTACGAGCAGTACTTC.

V gene TRBV4-3 combines with J gene TRBJ2-5, with a possible D match to TRBD2 (6 bases). Germline loops: CDR1 LGHNA, CDR2 YSLEER. CDR3 length equals 15 residues. V was trimmed by 0 bases and J by 5 bases, leaving 13 bases between them. CDR3 bases: TGCGCCAGCAGCCAAGATATAGGAGGGAGTGAGACCCAGTACTTC. The encoded protein is CASSQDIGGSETQYF.

This clone has a single count. The chain links TRBV28 to TRBJ1-3, with a tentative D call TRBD1 (5 bases). This CDR3 is built from 15 residues. V dropped 6 bases and J dropped 4 bases, with 16 bases sitting between them. The germline gives CDR1 MDHEN, CDR2 SYDVKM. The CDR3 here is CASRLAGTSGNTIYF. As DNA, the CDR3 is TGTGCCAGCAGGTTAGCCGGGACTTCAGGAAACACCATATATTTT.

The chain links TRBV30 to TRBJ2-1; possibly TRBD2 for D (6 bases). CDR1 is GTSNPN, CDR2 SVGIG, per germline (reference sequence). V lost 0 bases to trimming and J lost 6 bases, with 15 bases between them. The CDR3 sequence is 15 residues long. The CDR3 nucleotides read TGTGCCTGGAGTGTAACCGGGAGCTCGAGCAATGAGCAGTTCTTC. As protein: CAWSVTGSSSNEQFF. Together with reference TRBV30 and TRBJ2-1, the CDR3 gives the full variable domain: SQTIHQWPATLVQPVGSPLSLECTVEGTSNPNLYWYRQAAGRGLQLLFYSVGIGQISSEVPQNLSASRPQDRQFILSSKKLLLSDSGFYLCAWSVTGSSSNEQFFGPGTRLTVL.

The J gene is TRBJ2-1, the V gene TRBV5-4, with 7 bases that match TRBD1. This CDR3 spans 13 amino acids. V lost 1 base to trimming and J lost 7 bases; unmatched junction nucleotides: 2. Germline lookup yields CDR1 SGHNT and CDR2 YYREEE (reference sequence). The CDR3 coding sequence is TGTGCCAGCAGCTTGCCGGACAGGAATGAGCAGTTCTTC. Amino acid sequence: CASSLPDRNEQFF.

V and J are TRBV19 and TRBJ2-2; the match to TRBD2 covers 13 bases. V shed 0 bases and J 6 bases; nucleotides not matched to a gene: 7. The CDR3 contains 18 residues. Germline values: CDR1 LNHDA, CDR2 SQIVND (reference sequence). The CDR3 is CASSIEAWTSGSPGELFF. CDR3 DNA sequence: TGTGCCAGTAGTATAGAAGCCTGGACTAGCGGGAGTCCCGGGGAGCTGTTTTTT.

The rearrangement links TRBV7-2 to TRBJ2-7; maybe TRBD1 (6 bases). The ends were cut back, 5 bases at V and 1 base at J, with 12 bases in the middle. CDR1 is SGHTA, CDR2 FQGNSA, per germline. CDR3 length: 14 amino acids. The CDR3 loop is CASSPPGQSYEQYF. DNA for the CDR3: TGTGCCAGCAGCCCCCCGGGACAATCCTACGAGCAGTACTTC.

The V call is TRBV13, the J call TRBJ1-1, with D possibly being TRBD1 (5 bases). V was clipped by 5 bases and J by 7 bases, with 14 bases between them. CDR1 is PRHDT and CDR2 is FYEKMQ in the germline V gene (reference sequence). The CDR3 spans 13 residues. CDR3 residues: CASSLPGMDEAFF. DNA for the CDR3: TGTGCCAGCAGCCTACCAGGGATGGATGAAGCTTTCTTT.

The J gene is TRBJ2-3, the V gene TRBV25-1; the match to TRBD2 covers 15 bases. J gave up 3 bases and V 10 bases, and 5 bases lay outside the gene matches. The CDR3 has 15 residues. CDR1 is MGHDK, CDR2 SYGVNS, per germline. The CDR3 sequence is CATAGLAGGTDTQYF. As DNA, the CDR3 is TGTGCCACCGCAGGACTAGCGGGAGGGACAGATACGCAGTATTTT.